One sample yielded the 26 T cell receptor beta chains listed below, sequenced in a study of blood T cell repertoires in COVID-19. Measured with immunoSEQ multiplex PCR; TCRdb has only the in-frame clones, and not every one. The profile shows fewer than 250,000 clones, about 82% of them singletons. The specimen sequenced was peripheral blood. These receptors were collected from an older woman with active or convalescent COVID-19.

J is TRBJ2-7 and V is TRBV20-1; a possible D gene is TRBD2 (5 bases). The CDR3 is made up of 11 amino acids. In germline, CDR1 is DFQATT, CDR2 SNEGSKA (reference sequence). Trimming left V 5 bases short and J 2 bases short, with 7 bases between. CDR3 loop: CSASGAYEQYF. The CDR3 coding sequence is TGCAGTGCTTCCGGGGCCTACGAGCAGTACTTC.

This chain links TRBV29-1 with TRBJ2-1; the D is unclear. Germline V gene lookup returns CDR1 SQVTM and CDR2 ANQGSEA. This CDR3 has 12 amino acids. The ends were cut back, 0 bases at V and 9 bases at J, with 9 bases in the middle. CDR3 DNA sequence: TGCAGCGTTGAAGATCGTGGCTTTGAGCAGTTCTTC. This encodes CSVEDRGFEQFF.

This chain connects TRBV11-3 to TRBJ2-1, with 11 bases identical to TRBD2. The CDR3 consists of 15 residues. V lost 5 bases, J lost 8 bases, and 8 bases stayed unmatched. Germline V gives CDR1 SGHNT, CDR2 YENEEA. The CDR3 sequence: CASSLGTSGGDEQFF. The CDR3 DNA reads TGTGCCAGCAGCCTCGGGACTAGCGGAGGCGATGAGCAGTTCTTC.

The genes are TRBV5-1 and TRBJ1-2; D possibly corresponds to TRBD1 (6 bases). The CDR3 consists of 17 residues. V was trimmed by 1 base and J by 8 bases, leaving 24 bases between them. The V gene's germline CDR1 is SGHRS and CDR2 YFSETQ. The CDR3 reads CASSLSGPDSVVWGYTF. In DNA, the CDR3 is TGCGCCAGCAGCTTGTCAGGACCGGACAGTGTAGTATGGGGCTACACCTTC.

CDR3 sequence (DNA): TGTGCCAGCAGGCCGGGACTAGCGGCTCAAGAGACCCAGTACTTC. Translating it yields CASRPGLAAQETQYF. J is TRBJ2-5 and V is TRBV27; the match to TRBD2 covers 11 bases. V dropped 6 bases and J dropped 2; count of bases not matched to a gene: 5. This CDR3 spans 15 amino acids. From germline, CDR1 is MNHEY and CDR2 SMNVEV (reference sequence).

The chain recombines TRBV19 with TRBJ2-1; TRBD2 aligns across 13 bases. This CDR3 comprises 15 residues. Germline V lookup: CDR1 LNHDA, CDR2 SQIVND (reference sequence). Trimming at V came to 5 bases and at J to 9 bases, leaving 7 bases not matched to a gene. The CDR3, as DNA: TGTGCCAGTAGTTCCGGACTAGCGGGAGACGGTGAGCAGTTCTTC. It yields the protein CASSSGLAGDGEQFF.

This clone appeared a few times. The gene calls are TRBV30 and TRBJ1-3; 7 nucleotides match TRBD1. V was clipped by 1 base and J by 4 bases; unmatched bases: 7. Germline V lookup: CDR1 GTSNPN, CDR2 SVGIG (reference sequence). CDR3 size: 15 residues. This chain's CDR3 is CAWSGMRGQGNTIYF. The CDR3 nucleotides are TGTGCCTGGAGTGGCATGAGGGGGCAAGGAAACACCATATATTTT.

J is TRBJ1-6 and V is TRBV5-4, with TRBD1 matching 7 bases. Per germline, CDR1 SGHNT and CDR2 YYREEE (reference sequence). Losses at the gene ends were 0 bases for V and 5 bases for J; bases not matched to a gene: 11. This CDR3 region has 18 residues. CDR3 region: CASSLGRGNLGNNSPLHF. In DNA form, the CDR3 reads TGTGCCAGCAGCTTGGGCAGGGGGAATTTGGGTAATAATTCACCCCTCCACTTT.

The CDR3 sequence is CASSRQRTYNEQFF. CDR3 sequence (DNA): TGTGCCAGTTCCAGGCAACGGACTTACAATGAGCAGTTCTTC. The rearrangement uses TRBV19 and TRBJ2-1; TRBD2 is a possible D gene (5 bases). Trimming took off 8 bases at V and 4 bases at J, with 15 bases between the two ends. CDR1 LNHDA and CDR2 SQIVND come from the germline V gene (reference sequence). This CDR3 has 14 amino acids.

The sample holds one count of this clone. The CDR3 sequence is CASSFLGGSYNEQFF. CDR3 DNA: TGTGCCAGCAGCTTCCTAGGAGGCTCCTACAATGAGCAGTTCTTC. This chain joins TRBV7-9 and TRBJ2-1; a possible D gene is TRBD2 (5 bases). The CDR3 is 15 amino acids. V dropped 3 bases and J dropped 0 bases, with 9 bases sitting between them. Germline-derived CDR1 and CDR2 are SEHNR and FQNEAQ (reference sequence).

V gene TRBV6-5 combines with J gene TRBJ2-2; D is perhaps TRBD1 (5 bases). CDR1 MNHEY and CDR2 SVGAGI come from the germline V gene. The CDR3 sequence is 14 residues long. With 5 bases removed from V and 6 bases from J, the gap between germline ends came to 13 bases. The DNA for the CDR3 is TGTGCCAGCAGTCTCCCCAGGGATGCCGGGGAGCTGTTTTTT. It codes for CASSLPRDAGELFF.

The rearrangement joins TRBV4-2 to TRBJ1-2; D not resolved. The germline gives CDR1 LGHNA, CDR2 YNFKEQ. This CDR3 has 15 amino acids. Trimming stripped 6 bases from V and 3 bases from J, with 17 bases between. This CDR3 reads CASRAMLVLDYGYTF. CDR3 bases: TGTGCCAGCAGAGCAATGTTGGTACTAGACTATGGCTACACCTTC.

The sample holds one count of this clone. The gene calls are TRBV6-1 and TRBJ1-5, with 12 bases lining up with TRBD1. CDR3 length: 19 residues. Looked up from germline, CDR1 is MNHNS and CDR2 is SASEGT. J lost 2 bases, V lost 3 bases, and 11 bases had no gene match. CDR3 DNA: TGTGCCAGCAGTGAGCCCCGGGACAGGGGGCGCCCGGGCAATCAGCCCCAGCATTTT. It is translated as CASSEPRDRGRPGNQPQHF.

This clone was found a few times. This chain joins TRBV3-1 (or the pseudogene TRBV3-2) and TRBJ1-2; D gene ambiguous. Trimming removed 4 bases from V and 8 bases from J, with 8 bases in between. CDR3 length equals 11 residues. CDR1 and CDR2 (germline): LGHDT, YNNKEL (reference sequence). The CDR3 sequence is CASSLAGGYTF. In DNA form, the CDR3 reads TGTGCCAGCAGCCTAGCGGGAGGCTACACCTTC.

This chain joins TRBV12-1 and TRBJ2-7; TRBD1 was called by the table and not checked on the DNA. TRBV12-1 is shown as a pseudogene. This CDR3 spans 17 amino acids. CDR3 sequence: CASSLRYLGQLNYEQYF. In DNA, the CDR3 is TGTGCCAGCAGCCTCCGGTACCTGGGACAGCTGAACTACGAGCAGTACTTC.

The J gene is TRBJ2-1, the V gene TRBV5-1, with D maybe TRBD2 (5 bases). Germline-derived CDR1 and CDR2 are SGHRS and YFSETQ. The CDR3 totals 14 residues. V gave up 1 base and J gave up 9 bases, with 14 bases separating them. CDR3 nucleotides: TGCGCCAGCAGCTTGCTCTTTTGGAGCGGTGAGCAGTTCTTC. Amino acid sequence: CASSLLFWSGEQFF.

The chain couples TRBV5-4 to TRBJ1-6, with no clear D. CDR1 is SGHNT, CDR2 YYREEE, per germline (reference sequence). Trimming removed 1 base at V and 5 bases at J, with 4 bases between. The CDR3 loop spans 13 amino acids. The CDR3 DNA reads TGTGCCAGCAGCTTGACAGATAATTCACCCCTCCACTTT. It is translated as CASSLTDNSPLHF.

This clone was seen more than once but under ten times. Other DNA sequences in the sample encode the same CDR3. The J gene is TRBJ2-7, the V gene TRBV29-1; 7 nucleotides agree with TRBD1. Germline CDR1 is SQVTM and CDR2 is ANQGSEA. The CDR3 has 12 amino acids. The trim removed 5 bases at V and 3 bases at J, leaving 4 bases unmatched. In nucleotides, the CDR3 is TGCAGCGTTACGGGACAGTACTACGAGCAGTACTTC. Its translation: CSVTGQYYEQYF.

The V and J genes are TRBV7-9 and TRBJ2-4; 11 nucleotides line up with TRBD1. Germline CDR1 is SEHNR and CDR2 is FQNEAQ (reference sequence). CDR3 size: 16 residues. V lost 5 bases, J lost 0 bases, and 3 bases stayed unmatched. The CDR3 here is CASSVGQGGAKNIQYF. DNA for the CDR3: TGTGCCAGCAGCGTGGGACAGGGGGGAGCCAAAAACATTCAGTACTTC. Together with reference TRBV7-9 and TRBJ2-4, the CDR3 gives the full variable domain: DTGVSQNPRHKITKRGQNVTFRCDPISEHNRLYWYRQTLGQGPEFLTYFQNEAQLEKSRLLSDRFSAERPKGSFSTLEIQRTEQGDSAMYLCASSVGQGGAKNIQYFGAGTRLSVL.

The chain carries TRBV4-2 and TRBJ1-4, with D perhaps TRBD1 (5 bases). V lost 0 bases and J lost 6, with 23 bases in between. This CDR3 comprises 19 residues. Germline CDR1 and CDR2: LGHNA and YNFKEQ. The CDR3 reads CASSQDPVGGRSDDEKLFF. CDR3 coding DNA: TGTGCCAGCAGCCAAGACCCTGTGGGGGGTCGGTCGGACGATGAAAAACTGTTTTTT.

This clone was observed a few times. This rearrangement joins TRBV28 to TRBJ1-2; 7 bases are a match to TRBD1. Trimming removed 5 bases from V and 7 bases from J; junction bases left unmatched: 4. The CDR3 totals 12 residues. Germline assignment: CDR1 MDHEN and CDR2 SYDVKM. The DNA for the CDR3 is TGTGCCAGCAGTCGTGACAGGGCTGGCTACACCTTC. It is translated as CASSRDRAGYTF.

This rearrangement joins TRBV5-4 to TRBJ2-2; 12 nucleotides line up with TRBD2. This CDR3 comprises 17 residues. J lost 0 bases, V lost 2 bases, and 2 bases had no gene match. CDR1 and CDR2 from the germline V gene are SGHNT and YYREEE (reference sequence). The CDR3 nucleotides are TGTGCCAGCAGCTTCGGACTAGCGGGGCCGAACACCGGGGAGCTGTTTTTT. Its translation: CASSFGLAGPNTGELFF.

This clone occurred once. CDR3 loop: CASSLSSGGTDTQYF. In DNA form, the CDR3 reads TGCGCCAGCAGCTTGTCTAGCGGGGGCACAGATACGCAGTATTTT. This sequence joins TRBV5-1 and TRBJ2-3; the match to TRBD2 covers 9 bases. The V gene end was trimmed by 1 base and the J gene end by 1 base; junction bases not matched to a gene: 1. CDR3 size: 15 residues. Germline CDR1 is SGHRS and CDR2 is YFSETQ.

This clone was recorded a few times. The chain joins TRBV30 to TRBJ2-3; 11 positions agree with TRBD2. CDR3 length: 15 residues. Germline V gives CDR1 GTSNPN, CDR2 SVGIG (reference sequence). The trim removed 2 bases at V and 3 bases at J, leaving 4 bases unmatched. CDR3 region: CAWSLTSGRTDTQYF. CDR3 nucleotides: TGTGCCTGGAGTCTCACTAGCGGGAGAACAGATACGCAGTATTTT.

This clone showed up just once. The gene calls are TRBV15 and TRBJ2-1; D gene ambiguous. Trimming stripped 1 base from V and 7 bases from J, with 14 bases between. The CDR3 runs to 15 residues. CDR1 LNHNV and CDR2 YYDKDF come from the germline V gene (reference sequence). The CDR3 DNA follows: TGTGCCACCAGCAGAGTTCGAGGCATGGGTAATGAGCAGTTCTTC. Its translation: CATSRVRGMGNEQFF.

This clone turned up a few times. The chain recombines TRBV25-1 with TRBJ2-3; the D is unclear. CDR3 length: 14 amino acids. From germline, CDR1 is MGHDK and CDR2 SYGVNS. Between the trimmed V and J ends, which lost 0 bases and 2 bases, there was a span of 6 bases. The CDR3 DNA follows: TGTGCCAGCAGTGAATATTCAGACACAGATACGCAGTATTTT. Translation gives CASSEYSDTDTQYF.